These 28 T cell receptor beta chains came from one sample sequenced in a study of read filtering for tumor transcriptome and immune sequencing. This library used around 400 ng RNA and molecular barcoded adaptors spanning alpha/delta and beta/gamma chains. TCRdb re-analysed the reads in MiXCR, keeping a single row per CDR3 protein. Of roughly 46,000 distinct CDR3 sequences listed, 9.5% to 15% are singletons. The specimen sequenced was a population of CD138-negative cells sorted from bone marrow. The receptor source for this set is a donor aged 40 or older with multiple myeloma.

In the case of this clonotype: In this CDR3 the conserved last residue, phenylalanine or tryptophan, is missing, so a read error is likely. The chain combines TRBV28 with TRBJ1-4; the D gene is possibly TRBD1 (6 bases). This CDR3 region has 15 residues. Germline V gene lookup returns CDR1 MDHEN and CDR2 SYDVKM. The germline V and J ends were trimmed by 9 bases and 4 bases, with 18 bases remaining between them. In DNA form, the CDR3 reads TGTGCCAGTAGCCCGGGACATTCTAGTAATGAAAAACTGTTTTCT. Translating gives CASSPGHSSNEKLFS.

With respect to this clonotype: The limits of the CDR3 on the DNA are not certain, so only TCRdb's listed CDR3 is given. The V call is TRBV4-3, the J call TRBJ2-3; TRBD2, the table's D call, was not compared with the DNA. The CDR3 adds up to 16 amino acids, both ends counted. Germline CDR1 reads LGHNA; CDR2 reads YSLEER. The CDR3: CTSSQDLGTGGVTQYF.

The table lists this clonotype with many counts. This chain links TRBV20-1 with TRBJ1-1, with D unclear. Trimming shortened V by 2 bases and J by 10 bases, and 14 bases separated the two germline ends. The CDR3 totals 12 residues. In germline, CDR1 is DFQATT, CDR2 SNEGSKA (reference sequence). The CDR3 here is CSARKDPGRAFF. CDR3 in DNA: TGCAGTGCTAGAAAGGATCCCGGCCGAGCTTTCTTT.

As regards this clonotype: A much larger clone is a single base away; this may be a read error. The final CDR3 position lacks the conserved phenylalanine or tryptophan, pointing to a likely read error. The rearrangement links TRBV25-1 to TRBJ2-1, with 10 bases lining up with TRBD2. Germline CDR1 is MGHDK and CDR2 is SYGVNS. The CDR3 runs 15 residues. As DNA, the CDR3 is TGTGCCAGCAGCTTAGCGGGAGGCTCCTACAATGGGCAGTTCCTC. This gives the protein CASSLAGGSYNGQFL.

This clonotype has at least ten counts. The chain employs TRBV7-2 and TRBJ2-7; the D gene is possibly TRBD1 (6 bases). The CDR3 is 12 residues long. Germline V lookup: CDR1 SGHTA, CDR2 FQGNSA. With 2 bases removed from V and 6 bases from J, the gap between germline ends came to 8 bases. The DNA for the CDR3 is TGTGCCAGCAGCTTAACCAGGGGCGAGCAGTACTTC. Amino acids: CASSLTRGEQYF.

This clonotype was recorded many times. The chain combines TRBV5-1 with TRBJ2-3, with D perhaps TRBD1 or TRBD2 (5 bases each). Germline V gives CDR1 SGHRS, CDR2 YFSETQ. CDR3 length: 15 residues. The V and J ends lost 5 bases and 6 bases respectively, with 19 bases between them. CDR3 DNA sequence: TGCGCCAGCAGTGTGGGGGACGGCCCTGTGGATACGCAGTATTTT. The encoded protein is CASSVGDGPVDTQYF.

This clonotype occurred many times. The chain is built from TRBV9 and TRBJ2-1; TRBD2 might be the D (6 bases). CDR3 length equals 17 residues. V was trimmed by 10 bases and J by 6 bases, leaving 29 bases between them. Germline V CDR1 and CDR2: SGDLS, YYNGEE. This CDR3 reads CAQPPIAGGPISNEQFF. The CDR3 DNA sequence: TGTGCCCAGCCCCCCATAGCTGGAGGGCCTATAAGCAATGAGCAGTTCTTC.

The chain links TRBV7-9 to TRBJ2-1; 10 nucleotides line up with TRBD1. Germline CDR1 SEHNR, CDR2 FQNEAQ (reference sequence). This CDR3 comprises 16 residues. The junction had 6 bases not matched to a gene; V was cut back by 3 bases and J by 4 bases. The CDR3 reads CASSFTGTGVYNEQFF. CDR3 coding DNA: TGTGCCAGCAGCTTTACCGGGACAGGGGTTTACAATGAGCAGTTCTTC. Supplemented by reference TRBV7-9 and TRBJ2-1, the full variable domain reads DTGVSQNPRHKITKRGQNVTFRCDPISEHNRLYWYRQTLGQGPEFLTYFQNEAQLEKSRLLSDRFSAERPKGSFSTLEIQRTEQGDSAMYLCASSFTGTGVYNEQFFGPGTRLTVL.

Ten or more counts support this clonotype. The chain uses TRBV10-3 and TRBJ1-1; unclear D gene. The V and J ends lost 8 bases and 6 bases respectively, with 13 bases between them. The V gene's germline CDR1 is ENHRY and CDR2 SYGVKD. The CDR3 runs to 12 residues. The CDR3 here is CAIGGSTAEAFF. As DNA, the CDR3 is TGTGCCATCGGAGGGTCGACCGCTGAAGCTTTCTTT.

The V gene is TRBV24-1, the J gene TRBJ2-1, with 8 bases matching TRBD2. This CDR3 is built from 15 residues. CDR1 and CDR2 (germline): KGHDR, SFDVKD. The V segment lost 5 bases and the J segment 5 bases; nucleotides outside the gene matches: 7. CDR3 residues: CATSGLGTSHNEQFF. The CDR3 bases are TGTGCCACCAGTGGGTTGGGGACTAGTCACAATGAGCAGTTCTTC.

This clonotype was seen repeatedly, ten times or more. The V call is TRBV30, the J call TRBJ1-1; D gene unclear. Trimming cost V 2 bases and J 0 bases, with 7 bases left between them. This CDR3 is 13 amino acids long. Germline-derived CDR1 and CDR2 are GTSNPN and SVGIG (reference sequence). This CDR3 reads CAWSSALNTEAFF. As DNA, the CDR3 is TGTGCCTGGAGTTCTGCCCTGAACACTGAAGCTTTCTTT. The full variable domain, in which reference TRBV30 and TRBJ1-1 provide the parts outside the CDR3, is SQTIHQWPATLVQPVGSPLSLECTVEGTSNPNLYWYRQAAGRGLQLLFYSVGIGQISSEVPQNLSASRPQDRQFILSSKKLLLSDSGFYLCAWSSALNTEAFFGQGTRLTVV.

In this sample, this clonotype turned up many times. The rearrangement uses TRBV5-5 and TRBJ1-1, with a possible D match to TRBD1 (6 bases). This CDR3 region has 14 residues. CDR1 and CDR2 (germline): SGHKS, YYEKEE (reference sequence). The V end was cut by 3 bases, the J end by 7 bases, with 16 bases between. The CDR3 coding sequence is TGTGCCAGCAGCTGGGACACTCAACGTTATGAAGCTTTCTTT. Encoded protein: CASSWDTQRYEAFF. The full variable domain, in which reference TRBV5-5 and TRBJ1-1 provide the parts outside the CDR3, is DAGVTQSPTHLIKTRGQQVTLRCSPISGHKSVSWYQQVLGQGPQFIFQYYEKEERGRGNFPDRFSARQFPNYSSELNVNALLLGDSALYLCASSWDTQRYEAFFGQGTRLTVV.

This clonotype was counted between two and nine times. It may be a read error: a sequence one base away is much more abundant. CDR3 amino acids: CASTLRRERQETQYF. CDR3 coding DNA: TGTGCCAGCACCCTCCGGAGGGAACGTCAAGAGACCCAGTACTTC. The chain couples TRBV21-1 to TRBJ2-5; TRBD2 is the table's D call, not checked against the DNA. TRBV21-1 is tagged as a pseudogene. This CDR3 has 15 amino acids.

J is TRBJ2-1 and V is TRBV7-2, with D perhaps being TRBD1 or TRBD2 (6 bases each). V shed 1 base and J shed 14 bases, with 12 bases lying between them. The CDR3 contains 12 residues. Per germline, CDR1 SGHTA and CDR2 FQGNSA. CDR3 sequence reads: CASSLEGGYEFF. DNA for the CDR3: TGTGCCAGCAGCTTAGAGGGGGGCTACGAGTTCTTC.

This clonotype occurred many times. This sequence joins TRBV9 and TRBJ2-5; 10 bases map to TRBD2. Per germline, CDR1 SGDLS and CDR2 YYNGEE. This CDR3 has 18 residues. Trimming took 0 bases from V and 2 from J; bases not matched to a gene: 10. The CDR3 here is CASSVGILSGRPQETQYF. In DNA form, the CDR3 reads TGTGCCAGCAGCGTAGGCATACTTAGCGGGAGGCCGCAAGAGACCCAGTACTTC.

This clonotype was found many times. In nucleotides, the CDR3 is TGCGCCAGCAGCGCTTGGGGGGAGGACACTGAAGCTTTCTTT. It is translated as CASSAWGEDTEAFF. The chain carries TRBV5-1 and TRBJ1-1, with D perhaps matching TRBD1 (5 bases). Germline CDR1 reads SGHRS; CDR2 reads YFSETQ. The V end was cut by 4 bases, the J end by 3 bases, with 13 bases between. The CDR3 consists of 14 residues.

This clonotype was detected many times. This CDR3 is CASSEAWGSGQFF. As DNA, the CDR3 is TGTGCCAGCAGTGAAGCCTGGGGTAGCGGGCAGTTCTTC. The chain links TRBV2 to TRBJ2-1; D may be TRBD2 (6 bases). Trimming cost V 0 bases and J 12 bases, with 12 bases left between them. In germline, CDR1 is SNHLY, CDR2 FYNNEI. There are 13 residues in the CDR3. The variable domain in full, completed from reference TRBV2 and TRBJ2-1, reads EPEVTQTPSHQVTQMGQEVILRCVPISNHLYFYWYRQILGQKVEFLVSFYNNEISEKSEIFDDQFSVERPDGSNFTLKIRSTKLEDSAMYFCASSEAWGSGQFFGPGTRLTVL.

This clonotype has at least ten counts. The J gene is TRBJ2-7, the V gene TRBV7-2, with 8 bases identical to TRBD2. Trimming at V came to 5 bases and at J to 3 bases, leaving 6 bases not matched to a gene. CDR1 is SGHTA and CDR2 is FQGNSA in the germline V gene. The CDR3 length is 14 residues. CDR3 bases: TGTGCCAGCAGCATAAGCGGGAGTGGCTACGAGCAGTACTTC. Its translation: CASSISGSGYEQYF.

This clonotype was observed a few times. The genes are TRBV7-2 and TRBJ1-1, with D possibly being TRBD1 (5 bases). CDR3 length: 11 amino acids. Germline lookup yields CDR1 SGHTA and CDR2 FQGNSA. The V end was cut by 5 bases, the J end by 11 bases, with 12 bases between. CDR3 nucleotides: TGTGCCAGCAGCAAGACAGCCCGGGCTTTCTTT. Its translation is CASSKTARAFF.

This clonotype was found many times. The chain has TRBV7-8 and TRBJ1-6; D unresolved. Trimming took off 0 bases at V and 7 bases at J, with 10 bases between the two ends. Germline CDR1 reads SGHVS; CDR2 reads FQNEAQ. The CDR3 consists of 15 residues. The CDR3 DNA sequence: TGTGCCAGCAGCTTAGCCTGGACCCCAAATTCACCCCTCCACTTT. The encoded protein is CASSLAWTPNSPLHF. Supplemented by reference TRBV7-8 and TRBJ1-6, the full variable domain reads GAGVSQSPRYKVAKRGQDVALRCDPISGHVSLFWYQQALGQGPEFLTYFQNEAQLDKSGLPSDRFFAERPEGSVSTLKIQRTQQEDSAVYLCASSLAWTPNSPLHFGNGTRLTVT.

This clonotype was detected many times. V and J are TRBV5-1 and TRBJ2-2; the D is unclear. CDR1 and CDR2 from the germline V gene are SGHRS and YFSETQ. This CDR3 spans 15 amino acids. V was trimmed by 0 bases and J by 7 bases, leaving 13 bases between them. The CDR3 loop reads CASSLDGPRVGELFF. CDR3 in DNA: TGCGCCAGCAGCTTGGACGGCCCTAGGGTCGGGGAGCTGTTTTTT.

In the case of this clonotype: A far bigger clonotype differs at one base, so this is likely a read error. This chain uses TRBV7-9 with TRBJ2-1, with 8 bases aligning to TRBD2. Germline V lookup: CDR1 SEHNR, CDR2 FQNEAQ (reference sequence). The CDR3 contains 15 residues. This chain's CDR3 is CASSLEAGDYIEQFF. CDR3 DNA: TGTGCCAGCAGCTTAGAAGCGGGAGACTACATTGAGCAGTTCTTC.

This clonotype was observed many times. This chain joins TRBV29-1 and TRBJ1-2; 10 bases are shared with TRBD1. The V gene end was trimmed by 6 bases and the J gene end by 4 bases; junction bases not matched to a gene: 8. The CDR3 has 14 amino acids. CDR1 is SQVTM and CDR2 is ANQGSEA in the germline V gene. The CDR3 DNA follows: TGCAGCGTATCGGACAGGGGGACGGTCTATGGCTACACCTTC. Residues: CSVSDRGTVYGYTF.

There are many counts of this clonotype. A junction end diverges from the germline sequence, so it may reflect a read error. The chain couples TRBV5-1 to TRBJ1-5; possible D gene TRBD1, 5 bases. Germline assignment: CDR1 SGHRS and CDR2 YFSETQ. The length of the CDR3 is 15 residues. The CDR3 DNA reads TGCGCCAGCAGCTTAGTTGGTGGGGCCCAACAGCCCCCGCATTTT. It codes for CASSLVGGAQQPPHF.

This clonotype showed up many times. The CDR3: CSATPEETQYF. Here the CDR3 DNA reads TGCAGTGCTACCCCGGAAGAGACCCAGTACTTC. The rearrangement uses TRBV20-1 and TRBJ2-5, with D unclear. The CDR3 covers 11 residues. Per germline, CDR1 DFQATT and CDR2 SNEGSKA (reference sequence). Trimming stripped 4 bases from V and 3 bases from J, with 6 bases between.

This clonotype was found many times. The chain recombines TRBV7-2 with TRBJ1-1; D is uncertain. Trimming took off 5 bases at V and 6 bases at J, with 13 bases between the two ends. The V gene's germline CDR1 is SGHTA and CDR2 FQGNSA. The CDR3 totals 13 residues. In nucleotides, the CDR3 is TGTGCCAGCAGCACTAGAGAGGGTCCTGAAGCTTTCTTT. Translated, it gives CASSTREGPEAFF.

This clonotype was recorded at least ten times. The chain uses TRBV6-6 and TRBJ2-1; 11 bases are shared with TRBD2. Trimming took 0 bases from V and 4 from J; bases not matched to a gene: 2. This CDR3 has 16 amino acids. Germline lookup yields CDR1 MNHNY and CDR2 SVGAGI (reference sequence). The chain's CDR3 is CASSYSLAGEYNEQFF. Written as DNA, the CDR3 is TGTGCCAGCAGTTACTCACTAGCGGGGGAATACAATGAGCAGTTCTTC.

The sample holds a few counts of this clonotype. Since a much larger clone is just one base distant, this may be a read error. The chain couples TRBV20-1 to TRBJ2-4; D tentatively reads TRBD1 or TRBD2 (5 bases each). Germline CDR1 is DFQATT and CDR2 is SNEGSKA (reference sequence). CDR3 length: 13 amino acids. In DNA, the CDR3 is TGCGGTGCTGGGTCCCGGGACGGTGACATTCAGTACTTC. Encoded protein: CGAGSRDGDIQYF.